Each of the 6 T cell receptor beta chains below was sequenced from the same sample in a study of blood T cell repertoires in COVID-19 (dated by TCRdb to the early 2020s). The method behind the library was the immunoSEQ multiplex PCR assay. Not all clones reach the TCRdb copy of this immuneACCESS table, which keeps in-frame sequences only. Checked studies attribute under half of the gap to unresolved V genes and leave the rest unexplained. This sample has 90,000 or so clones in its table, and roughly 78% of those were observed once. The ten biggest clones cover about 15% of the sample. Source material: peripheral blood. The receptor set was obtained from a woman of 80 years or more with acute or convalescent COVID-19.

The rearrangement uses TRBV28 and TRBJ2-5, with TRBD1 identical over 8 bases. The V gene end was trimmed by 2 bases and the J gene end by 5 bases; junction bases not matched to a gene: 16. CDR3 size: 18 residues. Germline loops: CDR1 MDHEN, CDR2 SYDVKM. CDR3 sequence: CASSLSEGRGRLWETQYF. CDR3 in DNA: TGTGCCAGCAGTTTAAGTGAGGGCAGGGGGCGCTTATGGGAGACCCAGTACTTC.

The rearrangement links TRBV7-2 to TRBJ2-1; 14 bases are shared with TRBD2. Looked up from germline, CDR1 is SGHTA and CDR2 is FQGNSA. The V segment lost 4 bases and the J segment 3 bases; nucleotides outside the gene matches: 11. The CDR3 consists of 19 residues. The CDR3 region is CASSSRLGLAGGIYNEQFF. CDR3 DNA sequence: TGTGCCAGCAGCTCACGCCTCGGACTAGCGGGGGGCATCTACAATGAGCAGTTCTTC. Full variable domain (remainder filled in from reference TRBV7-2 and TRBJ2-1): GAGVSQSPSNKVTEKGKDVELRCDPISGHTALYWYRQSLGQGLEFLIYFQGNSAPDKSGLPSDRFSAERTGGSVSTLTIQRTQQEDSAVYLCASSSRLGLAGGIYNEQFFGPGTRLTVL.

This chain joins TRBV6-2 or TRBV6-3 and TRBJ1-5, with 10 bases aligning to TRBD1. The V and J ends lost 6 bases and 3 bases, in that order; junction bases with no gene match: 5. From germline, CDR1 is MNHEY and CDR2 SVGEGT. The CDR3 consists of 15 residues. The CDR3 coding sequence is TGTGCCAGCAGCCGAGGGACAGGGGTCAATCAGCCCCAGCATTTT. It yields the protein CASSRGTGVNQPQHF.

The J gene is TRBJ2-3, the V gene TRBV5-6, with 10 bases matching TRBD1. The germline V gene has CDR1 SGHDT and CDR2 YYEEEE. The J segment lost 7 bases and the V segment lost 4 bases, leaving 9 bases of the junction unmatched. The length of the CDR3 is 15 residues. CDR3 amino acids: CASSTRDRGPNTQYF. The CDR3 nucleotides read TGTGCCAGCAGCACACGGGACAGGGGACCAAATACGCAGTATTTT.

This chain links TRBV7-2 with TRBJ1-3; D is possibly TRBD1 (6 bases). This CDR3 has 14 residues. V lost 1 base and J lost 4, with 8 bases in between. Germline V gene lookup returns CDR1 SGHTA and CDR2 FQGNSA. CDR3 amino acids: CASSLVGAGNTIYF. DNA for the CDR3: TGTGCCAGCAGCTTAGTGGGGGCCGGAAACACCATATATTTT.

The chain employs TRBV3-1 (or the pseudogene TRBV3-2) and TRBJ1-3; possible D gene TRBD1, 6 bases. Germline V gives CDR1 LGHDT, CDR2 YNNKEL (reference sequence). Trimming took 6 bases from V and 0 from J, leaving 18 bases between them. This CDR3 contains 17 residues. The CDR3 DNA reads TGTGCCAGCAGTCCTTCGCCAGGGGACCTCTCTGGAAACACCATATATTTT. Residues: CASSPSPGDLSGNTIYF.